The 3 T cell receptor beta chains reported below all come from one sample, sequenced in a study of Graves' ophthalmopathy and Graves' hyperthyroidism. Beta-chain TCR CDR3 regions were amplified from RNA transcripts. The authors performed first-round RT-PCR with HTBI primers and then a second-round multiplex PCR. TCRdb independently ran MiXCR on the multiplex PCR reads; one entry per CDR3 protein. The top ten clones hold about a tenth of a sample with about 480,000 distinct CDR3 sequences, roughly an eighth of them seen once. Sequenced input: blood. Source of these receptors: a young woman with Graves' ophthalmopathy.

This clonotype was seen ten or more times. This rearrangement joins TRBV29-1 to TRBJ1-1; D remains ambiguous. Trimming stripped 2 bases from V and 3 bases from J, with 22 bases between. The V gene's germline CDR1 is SQVTM and CDR2 ANQGSEA. This CDR3 comprises 17 residues. CDR3 sequence reads: CSVEPFGFPLRDTEAFF. The CDR3 nucleotides are TGCAGCGTTGAACCCTTCGGGTTCCCCTTGCGGGACACTGAAGCTTTCTTT.

This clonotype appeared many times. This chain uses TRBV6-2 or TRBV6-3 with TRBJ1-2; possible D gene TRBD1, 5 bases. The germline V gene encodes CDR1 MNHEY and CDR2 SVGEGT. The V and J ends lost 1 base and 2 bases respectively, with 23 bases between them. The CDR3 is 19 residues long. The CDR3 reads CASSYFSGGSWTRNYGYTF. DNA for the CDR3: TGTGCCAGCAGTTACTTCTCGGGAGGTTCTTGGACACGGAACTATGGCTACACCTTC.

The table lists this clonotype with many counts. The CDR3 spells CASSLTGARWGSGNTIYF. CDR3 in DNA: TGTGCCAGCAGCTTGACAGGAGCCCGATGGGGCTCTGGAAACACCATATATTTT. The genes are TRBV13 and TRBJ1-3, with a tentative D call TRBD1 (6 bases). CDR3 length: 18 residues. Per the germline V gene, CDR1 is PRHDT and CDR2 is FYEKMQ (reference sequence). V lost 3 bases to trimming and J lost 0 bases, with 18 bases between them.